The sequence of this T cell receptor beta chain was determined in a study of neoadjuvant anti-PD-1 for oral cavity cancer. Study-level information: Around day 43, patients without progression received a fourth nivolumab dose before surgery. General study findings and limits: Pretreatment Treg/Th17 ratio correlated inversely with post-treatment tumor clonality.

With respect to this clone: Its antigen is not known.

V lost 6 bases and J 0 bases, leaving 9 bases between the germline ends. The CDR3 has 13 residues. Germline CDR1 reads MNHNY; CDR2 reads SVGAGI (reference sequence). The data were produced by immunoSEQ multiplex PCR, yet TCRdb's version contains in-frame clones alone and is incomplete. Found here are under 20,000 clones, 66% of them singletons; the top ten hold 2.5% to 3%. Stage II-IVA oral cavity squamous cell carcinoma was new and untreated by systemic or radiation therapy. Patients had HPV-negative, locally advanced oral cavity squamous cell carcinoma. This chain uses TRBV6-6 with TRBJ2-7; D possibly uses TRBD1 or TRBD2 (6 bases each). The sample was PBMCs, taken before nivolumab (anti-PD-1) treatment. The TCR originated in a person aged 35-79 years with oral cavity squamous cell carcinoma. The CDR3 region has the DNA TGTGCCAGCAGGGGGGGCAGCTCCTACGAGCAGTACTTC. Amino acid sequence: CASRGGSSYEQYF.